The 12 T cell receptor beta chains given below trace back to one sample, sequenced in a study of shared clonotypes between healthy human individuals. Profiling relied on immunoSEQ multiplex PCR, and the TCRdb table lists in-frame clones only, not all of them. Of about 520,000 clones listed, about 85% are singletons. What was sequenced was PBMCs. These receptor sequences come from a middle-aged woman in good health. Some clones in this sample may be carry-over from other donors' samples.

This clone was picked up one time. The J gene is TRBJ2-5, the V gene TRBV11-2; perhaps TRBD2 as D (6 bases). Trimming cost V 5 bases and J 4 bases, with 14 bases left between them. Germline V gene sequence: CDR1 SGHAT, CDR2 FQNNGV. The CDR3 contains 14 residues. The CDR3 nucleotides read TGTGCCAGCAGCCCTCCGGGACTTGGAGAGACCCAGTACTTC. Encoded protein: CASSPPGLGETQYF.

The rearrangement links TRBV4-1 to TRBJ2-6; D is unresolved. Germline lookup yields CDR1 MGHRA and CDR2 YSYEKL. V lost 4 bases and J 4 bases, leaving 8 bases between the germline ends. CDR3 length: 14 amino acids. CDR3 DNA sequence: TGCGCCAGCAGCCTCCTCCTGGGGGCCAACGTCCTGACTTTC. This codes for CASSLLLGANVLTF.

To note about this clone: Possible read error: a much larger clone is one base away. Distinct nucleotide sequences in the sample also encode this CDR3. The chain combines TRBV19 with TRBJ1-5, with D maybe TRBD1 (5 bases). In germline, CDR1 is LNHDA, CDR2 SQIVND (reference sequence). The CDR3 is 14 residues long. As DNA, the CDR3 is TGCGCCAGTAATCGGGGCTTTAGCAATCAGCCCCAGCATTTT. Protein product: CASNRGFSNQPQHF.

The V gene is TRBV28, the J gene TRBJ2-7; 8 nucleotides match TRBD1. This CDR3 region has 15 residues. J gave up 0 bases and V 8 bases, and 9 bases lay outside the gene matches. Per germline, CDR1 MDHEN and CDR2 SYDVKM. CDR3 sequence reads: CASGPRGTGSYEQYF. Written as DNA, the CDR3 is TGTGCCAGCGGGCCCAGAGGGACAGGCTCCTACGAGCAGTACTTC. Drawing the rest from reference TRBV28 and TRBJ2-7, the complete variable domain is DVKVTQSSRYLVKRTGEKVFLECVQDMDHENMFWYRQDPGLGLRLIYFSYDVKMKEKGDIPEGYSVSREKKERFSLILESASTNQTSMYLCASGPRGTGSYEQYFGPGTRLTVT.

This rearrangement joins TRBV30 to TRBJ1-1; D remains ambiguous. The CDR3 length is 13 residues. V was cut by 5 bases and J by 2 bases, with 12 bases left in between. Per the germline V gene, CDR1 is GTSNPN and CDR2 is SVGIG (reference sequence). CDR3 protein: CAWLDLHNTEAFF. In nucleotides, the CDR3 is TGTGCCTGGCTCGACCTCCATAACACTGAAGCTTTCTTT. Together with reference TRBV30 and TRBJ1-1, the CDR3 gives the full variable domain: SQTIHQWPATLVQPVGSPLSLECTVEGTSNPNLYWYRQAAGRGLQLLFYSVGIGQISSEVPQNLSASRPQDRQFILSSKKLLLSDSGFYLCAWLDLHNTEAFFGQGTRLTVV.

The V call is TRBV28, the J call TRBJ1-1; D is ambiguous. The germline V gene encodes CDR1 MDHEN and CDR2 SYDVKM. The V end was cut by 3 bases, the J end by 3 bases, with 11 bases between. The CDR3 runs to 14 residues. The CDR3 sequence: CASSFHGRDTEAFF. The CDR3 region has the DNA TGTGCCAGCAGTTTTCACGGACGGGACACTGAAGCTTTCTTT.

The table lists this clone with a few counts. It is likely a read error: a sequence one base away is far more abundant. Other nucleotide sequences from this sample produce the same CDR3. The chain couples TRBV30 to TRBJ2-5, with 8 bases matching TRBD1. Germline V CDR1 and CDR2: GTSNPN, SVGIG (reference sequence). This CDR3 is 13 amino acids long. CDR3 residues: CACNRGFGETQYF. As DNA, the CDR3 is TGTGCCTGTAACAGGGGGTTTGGAGAGACACAGTACTTC.

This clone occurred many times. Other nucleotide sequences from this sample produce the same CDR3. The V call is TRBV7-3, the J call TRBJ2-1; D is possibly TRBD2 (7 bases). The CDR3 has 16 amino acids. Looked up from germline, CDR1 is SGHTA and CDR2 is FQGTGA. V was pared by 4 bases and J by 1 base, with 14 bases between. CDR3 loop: CASSSQGRVSYNEQFF. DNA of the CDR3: TGTGCCAGCAGCTCCCAGGGGAGGGTATCCTACAATGAGCAGTTCTTC.

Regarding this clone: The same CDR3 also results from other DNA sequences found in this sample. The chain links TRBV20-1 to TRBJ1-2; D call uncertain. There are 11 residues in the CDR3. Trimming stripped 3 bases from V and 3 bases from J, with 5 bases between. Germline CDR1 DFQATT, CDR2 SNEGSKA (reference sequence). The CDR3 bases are TGCAGTGCTAGGACGGACTATGGCTACACCTTC. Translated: CSARTDYGYTF.

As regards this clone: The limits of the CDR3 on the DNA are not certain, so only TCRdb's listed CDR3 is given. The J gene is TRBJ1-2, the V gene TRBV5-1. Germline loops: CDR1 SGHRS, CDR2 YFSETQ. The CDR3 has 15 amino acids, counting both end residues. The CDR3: CASGPEGNRNYGCTF.

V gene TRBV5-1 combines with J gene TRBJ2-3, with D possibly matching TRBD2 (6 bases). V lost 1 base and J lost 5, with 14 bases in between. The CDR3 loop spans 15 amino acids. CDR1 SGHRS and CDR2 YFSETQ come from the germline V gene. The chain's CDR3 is CASSLSPGGEDTQYF. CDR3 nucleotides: TGCGCCAGCAGCTTGTCGCCAGGAGGGGAAGATACGCAGTATTTT.

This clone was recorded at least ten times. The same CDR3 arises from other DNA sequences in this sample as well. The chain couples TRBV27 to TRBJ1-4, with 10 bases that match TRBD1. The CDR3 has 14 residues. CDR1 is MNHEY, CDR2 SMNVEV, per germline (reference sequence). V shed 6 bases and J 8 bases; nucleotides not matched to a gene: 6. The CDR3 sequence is CASRGDRGYEKLFF. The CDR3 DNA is TGTGCCAGCAGGGGGGACAGGGGTTACGAAAAACTGTTTTTT.